The 15 T cell receptor beta chains below all came from one sample that was sequenced in a study of blood T cell repertoires in COVID-19. The assay was immunoSEQ multiplex PCR, and TCRdb's table has in-frame clones only and misses some. The sample consists of about 19,000 clones, approximately 86% of them appearing once. The specimen was peripheral blood. These receptors all stem from a human donor in a cohort sampled during active COVID-19.

This clone was seen only a few times. The chain employs TRBV10-2 and TRBJ1-2; D may be TRBD1 (5 bases). Trimming pared 3 bases from V and 5 bases from J, leaving 16 bases between. The CDR3 covers 15 residues. Germline CDR1 reads WSHSY; CDR2 reads SAAADI. The CDR3 region has the DNA TGCGCCAGCAGTGATTTAAGGGGCCAGGAGTATGGCTACACCTTC. It codes for CASSDLRGQEYGYTF.

The chain combines TRBV2 with TRBJ1-2; the match to TRBD1 covers 7 bases. CDR3 length equals 15 residues. Germline V gene data show CDR1 as SNHLY and CDR2 as FYNNEI. With V trimmed by 3 bases and J by 0 bases, 4 bases remained unmatched. The CDR3 spells CASSEGQLSNYGYTF. The CDR3 region has the DNA TGTGCCAGCAGTGAGGGACAGCTTTCTAACTATGGCTACACCTTC.

V and J are TRBV6-5 and TRBJ1-2; 7 nucleotides align to TRBD1. The germline V gene encodes CDR1 MNHEY and CDR2 SVGAGI. V was pared by 7 bases and J by 1 base, with 6 bases of the junction left unmatched. The CDR3 has 14 residues. The CDR3: CASMGQQLNYGYTF. DNA for the CDR3: TGTGCCAGCATGGGACAGCAACTTAACTATGGCTACACCTTC.

The chain links TRBV7-8 to TRBJ1-4, with D perhaps matching TRBD1 (6 bases). Germline V gives CDR1 SGHVS, CDR2 FQNEAQ. The germline V and J ends were trimmed by 5 bases and 14 bases, with 15 bases remaining between them. This CDR3 contains 12 residues. CDR3 region: CASSPERGRLFF. As DNA, the CDR3 is TGTGCCAGCAGCCCAGAGCGGGGGCGGCTGTTTTTT. The whole variable domain, filled in from reference TRBV7-8 and TRBJ1-4, reads GAGVSQSPRYKVAKRGQDVALRCDPISGHVSLFWYQQALGQGPEFLTYFQNEAQLDKSGLPSDRFFAERPEGSVSTLKIQRTQQEDSAVYLCASSPERGRLFFGSGTQLSVL.

The chain carries TRBV11-2 and TRBJ2-7, with D maybe TRBD1 (5 bases). The CDR3 covers 15 residues. Trimming stripped 3 bases from V and 2 bases from J, with 14 bases between. Germline lookup yields CDR1 SGHAT and CDR2 FQNNGV. CDR3 protein: CASSLAPTVAYEQYF. As DNA, the CDR3 is TGTGCCAGCAGCTTGGCTCCGACAGTTGCCTACGAGCAGTACTTC.

The chain joins TRBV25-1 to TRBJ2-7; maybe TRBD1 (6 bases). V shed 0 bases and J shed 2 bases, with 11 bases lying between them. The CDR3 has 15 residues. Germline V gene lookup returns CDR1 MGHDK and CDR2 SYGVNS. The CDR3: CASSEYQGGTYEQYF. DNA of the CDR3: TGTGCCAGCAGTGAATATCAAGGGGGAACCTACGAGCAGTACTTC.

In its sample, this clone was seen once. V is TRBV13 and J is TRBJ2-3, with D possibly matching TRBD2 (6 bases). This CDR3 is built from 13 residues. Germline lookup yields CDR1 PRHDT and CDR2 FYEKMQ (reference sequence). Trimming shortened V by 4 bases and J by 1 base, and 6 bases separated the two germline ends. CDR3 in DNA: TGTGCCAGCAGCTGGGGGGGCACAGATACGCAGTATTTT. It is translated as CASSWGGTDTQYF.

The genes are TRBV28 and TRBJ1-1; TRBD1 might be the D (6 bases). From germline, CDR1 is MDHEN and CDR2 SYDVKM. Trimming cost V 2 bases and J 5 bases, with 15 bases left between them. The CDR3 loop spans 15 amino acids. CDR3 DNA sequence: TGTGCCAGCAGTTTAGAAGGGGAAAGGGGGACTGAAGCTTTCTTT. This encodes CASSLEGERGTEAFF.

This chain joins TRBV3-1 (or the pseudogene TRBV3-2) and TRBJ2-7; TRBD1 matches 7 bases. The CDR3 spans 14 residues. Germline assignment: CDR1 LGHDT and CDR2 YNNKEL (reference sequence). V shed 4 bases, J shed 1 base, and the junction held 4 bases outside the gene matches. The CDR3 here is CASSPSGGSYEQYF. The CDR3 DNA reads TGTGCCAGCAGCCCCTCAGGGGGTTCCTACGAGCAGTACTTC.

CDR3 sequence reads: CASSPNSGRGKAEAFF. DNA for the CDR3: TGCGCCAGCAGCCCTAACTCGGGCAGGGGGAAGGCTGAAGCTTTCTTT. V is TRBV5-1 and J is TRBJ1-1; TRBD1 matches at 7 bases. Trimming removed 4 bases from V and 6 bases from J; junction bases left unmatched: 15. The CDR3 sequence is 16 residues long. Germline values: CDR1 SGHRS, CDR2 YFSETQ.

The chain uses TRBV3-1 (or the pseudogene TRBV3-2) and TRBJ2-5; 8 bases are shared with TRBD1. CDR1 is LGHDT, CDR2 YNNKEL, per germline (reference sequence). Germline trimming cut 3 bases from V and 2 bases from J; bases unmatched to any gene: 5. The CDR3 has 15 residues. The CDR3: CASSQGTGVQETQYF. The CDR3 DNA is TGTGCCAGCAGCCAGGGGACAGGCGTTCAAGAGACCCAGTACTTC.

In this sample, this clone turned up a few times. The rearrangement links TRBV27 to TRBJ2-7, with 7 nucleotides matching TRBD1. The germline CDR1 and CDR2 sequences are MNHEY and SMNVEV (reference sequence). V shed 5 bases and J 2 bases; nucleotides not matched to a gene: 9. CDR3 size: 15 residues. As DNA, the CDR3 is TGTGCCAGCAGTGCCATCGACAGGGTAACCTACGAGCAGTACTTC. Protein product: CASSAIDRVTYEQYF.

This clone was detected only once. The chain carries TRBV27 and TRBJ2-7, with TRBD1 identical over 7 bases. J gave up 1 base and V 3 bases, and 3 bases lay outside the gene matches. Germline CDR1 is MNHEY and CDR2 is SMNVEV (reference sequence). The CDR3 is made up of 14 amino acids. CDR3 nucleotides: TGTGCCAGCAGTTTGGGGGACAGTTCCTACGAGCAGTACTTC. It codes for CASSLGDSSYEQYF.

This clone has just one count. The chain joins TRBV6-6 to TRBJ1-5, with D unclear. Germline values: CDR1 MNHNY, CDR2 SVGAGI (reference sequence). This CDR3 has 14 residues. The V end lost 2 bases, the J end lost 3 bases, and 8 bases lay between the germline ends. Here the CDR3 DNA reads TGTGCCAGCAGTTACAGTGAAGCCAATCAGCCCCAGCATTTT. This translates into CASSYSEANQPQHF.

This chain joins TRBV7-2 and TRBJ2-7, with D tentatively TRBD2 (7 bases). Germline-derived CDR1 and CDR2 are SGHTA and FQGNSA. This CDR3 region has 13 residues. Trimming cost V 10 bases and J 4 bases, with 17 bases left between them. Here the CDR3 reads CAIRGGSIYEQYF. The CDR3 DNA sequence: TGTGCCATCAGGGGCGGGAGTATTTACGAGCAGTACTTC.